This T cell receptor beta chain was identified in a study of T cells in Graves' hyperthyroidism and ophthalmopathy. Regions amplified from RNA transcripts were the TCR beta CDR3 regions. First-round RT-PCR of the TCR CDR3 relied on the HTBI primer set. TCRdb re-derived calls from the multiplex PCR reads in MiXCR, one entry per CDR3 protein. In the table there are some 550,000 distinct CDR3 sequences, 20% of which are singletons. In germline, CDR1 is GTSNPN, CDR2 SVGIG (reference sequence). CDR3 length equals 13 residues. V was clipped by 2 bases and J by 1 base, with 8 bases between them. With regard to this clonotype: Given the absence of the conserved phenylalanine or tryptophan at the CDR3 end, a read error is likely.

The receptor comes from a young man with Graves' hyperthyroidism. The chain combines TRBV30 with TRBJ1-2; no firm D call. The sample was blood. The CDR3 nucleotides are TGTGCCTGGAGTCGCGGGTTTAACTATGGCTACACCGTC. Translating gives CAWSRGFNYGYTV.